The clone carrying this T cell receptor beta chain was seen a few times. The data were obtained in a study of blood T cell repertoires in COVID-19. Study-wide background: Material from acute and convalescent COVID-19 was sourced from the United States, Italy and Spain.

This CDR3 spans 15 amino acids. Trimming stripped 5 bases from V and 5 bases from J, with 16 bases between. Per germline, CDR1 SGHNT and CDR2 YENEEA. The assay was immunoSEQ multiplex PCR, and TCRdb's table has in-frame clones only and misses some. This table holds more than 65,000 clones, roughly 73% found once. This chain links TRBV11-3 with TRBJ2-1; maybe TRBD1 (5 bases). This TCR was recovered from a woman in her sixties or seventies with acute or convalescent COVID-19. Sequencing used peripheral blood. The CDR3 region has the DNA TGTGCCAGCAGCCCTCCCGGCAGGGCCGACAATGAGCAGTTCTTC. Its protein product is CASSPPGRADNEQFF.